The clone carrying this T cell receptor (beta chain) was seen ten or more times. Its matching antigen is unknown. These data come from a study of T cell repertoires in cytomegalovirus infection. Study-level background: Through public TCR beta signatures, both CMV infection and matching HLA type were indicated. Study-wide points: Carriers of CMV and the relevant HLA type were discriminated by public TCR beta frequency. The study found HLA-C-restricted CMV-specific TCR beta clonotypes dominating the ex vivo response.

TCRdb used MiXCR to reprocess the reads, holding one entry per CDR3 protein. The data show 230,000 or so distinct CDR3 sequences, about 17% seen once. V dropped 3 bases and J dropped 0; count of bases not matched to a gene: 11. CDR3 length: 19 amino acids. Germline V gene lookup returns CDR1 MDHEN and CDR2 SYDVKM. The sequence was obtained from a human donor in good health (CMV status not recorded). Some clones in this sample may be carry-over from other donors' samples. Sequenced input: CD8+ T cells from PBMCs. The V and J genes are TRBV28 and TRBJ2-3; 11 bases match TRBD2. CDR3 protein: CASSLPTSGAKFSTDTQYF. CDR3 bases: TGTGCCAGCAGTTTGCCGACTAGCGGGGCCAAATTTAGCACAGATACGCAGTATTTT.